Listed below are T cell receptor beta chains from one sample, sequenced in a study of CD8+ T cells in alopecia areata. TCRdb keeps only in-frame clones here, not all; method: immunoSEQ multiplex PCR. Of roughly 110,000 clones detected, around 83% appear once; the ten largest clones hold over 20%. Material: CD8+ T cells sorted from blood, obtained at week 24, from a patient treated with tofacitinib. All receptors derive from a human donor with alopecia areata. Each CDR3 is given with its conserved first and last residue. Fields, in order: J gene, V gene, CDR3 length, clone size, D gene, CDR3 protein, CDR3 DNA. A D gene is named only where the DNA matches it firmly. Where a row states a size, it is once, few, many or the class of an expanded clone; other rows omit it.

J gene: TRBJ1-5
V gene: TRBV7-9
CDR3 length: 12
clone size: once
D gene: NA
CDR3 protein: CASSRDEQPQHF
CDR3 DNA: TGTGCCAGCAGCCGGGATGAGCAGCCCCAGCATTTT

J gene: TRBJ2-1
V gene: TRBV25-1
CDR3 length: 15
clone size: NA
D gene: TRBD1
CDR3 protein: CASSDKRDRGNEQFF
CDR3 DNA: TGTGCCAGCAGTGATAAGCGGGACAGGGGTAATGAGCAGTTCTTC

J gene: TRBJ2-1
V gene: TRBV2
CDR3 length: 14
clone size: NA
D gene: NA
CDR3 protein: CASSEALKLAGQFF
CDR3 DNA: TGTGCCAGCAGTGAAGCGCTAAAACTAGCAGGGCAGTTCTTC

J gene: TRBJ2-2
V gene: TRBV7-9
CDR3 length: 15
clone size: NA
D gene: NA
CDR3 protein: CATPPDRGGTGELFF
CDR3 DNA: TGTGCCACCCCACCGGACAGAGGAGGCACCGGGGAGCTGTTTTTT

J gene: TRBJ2-7
V gene: TRBV5-8
CDR3 length: 17
clone size: NA
D gene: NA
CDR3 protein: CASSFAVEVHRKDEQYF
CDR3 DNA: TGTGCCAGCAGCTTTGCGGTGGAGGTTCATCGTAAGGACGAGCAGTACTTC

J gene: TRBJ2-1
V gene: TRBV7-2
CDR3 length: 15
clone size: many
D gene: TRBD2
CDR3 protein: CASSLTSGGYNEQFF
CDR3 DNA: TGTGCCAGCAGCCTTACTAGCGGGGGTTACAATGAGCAGTTCTTC

J gene: TRBJ2-7
V gene: TRBV18
CDR3 length: 14
clone size: NA
D gene: NA
CDR3 protein: CASSLGPSGSEQYF
CDR3 DNA: TGTGCCAGCTCACTTGGGCCGTCAGGGAGCGAGCAGTACTTC

J gene: TRBJ2-7
V gene: TRBV7-2
CDR3 length: 15
clone size: NA
D gene: TRBD1
CDR3 protein: CASSLEMGQGYEQYF
CDR3 DNA: TGTGCCAGCAGCTTAGAGATGGGACAGGGCTACGAGCAGTACTTC

J gene: TRBJ1-3
V gene: TRBV2
CDR3 length: 15
clone size: NA
D gene: TRBD1
CDR3 protein: CASRDVDRGSNTIYF
CDR3 DNA: TGTGCCAGCAGAGACGTTGACAGGGGATCAAACACCATATATTTT

J gene: TRBJ1-3
V gene: TRBV25-1
CDR3 length: 14
clone size: once
D gene: TRBD1
CDR3 protein: CASRTEGAGNTIYF
CDR3 DNA: TGTGCCAGCAGGACGGAGGGGGCCGGAAACACCATATATTTT

J gene: TRBJ2-5
V gene: TRBV29-1
CDR3 length: 12
clone size: NA
D gene: NA
CDR3 protein: CSVGPDQETQYF
CDR3 DNA: TGCAGCGTGGGGCCGGACCAAGAGACCCAGTACTTC

J gene: TRBJ2-1
V gene: TRBV7-9
CDR3 length: 15
clone size: NA
D gene: NA
CDR3 protein: CASSWQYGGYNEQFF
CDR3 DNA: TGTGCCAGCAGCTGGCAGTACGGGGGTTACAATGAGCAGTTCTTC

J gene: TRBJ1-6
V gene: TRBV7-9
CDR3 length: 14
clone size: NA
D gene: NA
CDR3 protein: CASSLVQGDSPLHF
CDR3 DNA: TGTGCCAGCAGCTTAGTCCAGGGAGACTCACCCCTCCACTTT

J gene: TRBJ2-7
V gene: TRBV4-3
CDR3 length: 15
clone size: NA
D gene: NA
CDR3 protein: CASSQDTAGYYEQYF
CDR3 DNA: TGCGCCAGCAGCCAAGACACAGCCGGATACTACGAGCAGTACTTC

J gene: TRBJ2-1
V gene: TRBV27
CDR3 length: 18
clone size: NA
D gene: TRBD1
CDR3 protein: CASSPFPIRDRGVNEQFF
CDR3 DNA: TGTGCCAGCAGTCCGTTCCCAATCCGGGACAGGGGGGTAAATGAGCAGTTCTTC

J gene: TRBJ2-7
V gene: TRBV28
CDR3 length: 12
clone size: NA
D gene: NA
CDR3 protein: CASSLTPDEQYF
CDR3 DNA: TGTGCCAGCAGCCTGACACCAGACGAGCAGTACTTC

J gene: TRBJ2-1
V gene: TRBV27
CDR3 length: 14
clone size: NA
D gene: NA
CDR3 protein: CATAGIGGLDEQFF
CDR3 DNA: TGTGCCACCGCGGGGATCGGGGGTTTGGATGAGCAGTTCTTC

J gene: TRBJ2-7
V gene: TRBV7-9
CDR3 length: 16
clone size: once
D gene: TRBD1
CDR3 protein: CASSPYRDRGSYEQYF
CDR3 DNA: TGTGCCAGCAGCCCATACCGGGACAGGGGGTCCTACGAGCAGTACTTC

J gene: TRBJ2-1
V gene: TRBV10-3
CDR3 length: 15
clone size: NA
D gene: TRBD2
CDR3 protein: CAISGTSGAYNEQFF
CDR3 DNA: TGTGCCATCAGCGGGACTAGCGGGGCCTACAATGAGCAGTTCTTC

J gene: TRBJ2-5
V gene: TRBV6-1
CDR3 length: 15
clone size: NA
D gene: NA
CDR3 protein: CASSEDRPLEETQYF
CDR3 DNA: TGTGCCAGCAGTGAGGATCGACCGCTGGAGGAGACCCAGTACTTC

J gene: TRBJ2-7
V gene: TRBV7-8
CDR3 length: 16
clone size: NA
D gene: TRBD1
CDR3 protein: CASSLAGTGSSYEQYF
CDR3 DNA: TGTGCCAGCAGCTTGGCCGGGACAGGGAGCTCCTACGAGCAGTACTTC

J gene: TRBJ2-3
V gene: TRBV6-5
CDR3 length: 16
clone size: NA
D gene: TRBD2
CDR3 protein: CASSSAGVQSTDTQYF
CDR3 DNA: TGTGCCAGCAGTTCTGCGGGGGTGCAGAGCACAGATACGCAGTATTTT

J gene: TRBJ2-3
V gene: TRBV27
CDR3 length: 15
clone size: few
D gene: TRBD2
CDR3 protein: CASSLAGGATDTQYF
CDR3 DNA: TGTGCCAGCAGTTTGGCGGGGGGGGCCACAGATACGCAGTATTTT

J gene: TRBJ2-5
V gene: TRBV7-8
CDR3 length: 14
clone size: NA
D gene: NA
CDR3 protein: CASSSEGRWETQYF
CDR3 DNA: TGTGCCAGCAGTTCCGAGGGACGGTGGGAGACCCAGTACTTC

J gene: TRBJ2-2
V gene: TRBV2
CDR3 length: 15
clone size: NA
D gene: TRBD1
CDR3 protein: CASGQGAANTGELFF
CDR3 DNA: TGTGCCAGCGGGCAGGGGGCGGCGAACACCGGGGAGCTGTTTTTT

J gene: TRBJ2-2
V gene: TRBV7-8
CDR3 length: 14
clone size: NA
D gene: NA
CDR3 protein: CASSPEGNTGELFF
CDR3 DNA: TGTGCCAGCAGCCCGGAGGGTAACACCGGGGAGCTGTTTTTT